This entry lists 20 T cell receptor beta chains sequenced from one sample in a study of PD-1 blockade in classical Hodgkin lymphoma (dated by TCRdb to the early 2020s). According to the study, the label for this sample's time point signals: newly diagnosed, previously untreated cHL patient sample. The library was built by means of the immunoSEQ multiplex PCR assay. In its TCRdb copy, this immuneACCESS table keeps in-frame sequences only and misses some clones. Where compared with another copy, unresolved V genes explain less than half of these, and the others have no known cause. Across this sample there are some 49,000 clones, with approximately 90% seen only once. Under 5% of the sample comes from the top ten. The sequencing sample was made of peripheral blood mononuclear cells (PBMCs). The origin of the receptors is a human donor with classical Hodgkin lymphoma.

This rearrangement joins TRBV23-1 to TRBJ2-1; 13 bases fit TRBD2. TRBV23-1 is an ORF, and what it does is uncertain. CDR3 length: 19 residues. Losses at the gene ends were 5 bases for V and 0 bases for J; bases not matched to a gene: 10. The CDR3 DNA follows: TGCGCCAGCAGTTGTTCCGGGACTAGCGGGACCTTCTCCTACAATGAGCAGTTCTTC. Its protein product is CASSCSGTSGTFSYNEQFF.

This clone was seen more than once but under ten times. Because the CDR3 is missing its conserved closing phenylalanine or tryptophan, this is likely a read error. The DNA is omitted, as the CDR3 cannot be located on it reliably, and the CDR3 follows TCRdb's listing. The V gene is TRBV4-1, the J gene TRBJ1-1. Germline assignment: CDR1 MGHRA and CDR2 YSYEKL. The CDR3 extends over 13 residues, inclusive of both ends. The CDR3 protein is CASSQDWATPRGL.

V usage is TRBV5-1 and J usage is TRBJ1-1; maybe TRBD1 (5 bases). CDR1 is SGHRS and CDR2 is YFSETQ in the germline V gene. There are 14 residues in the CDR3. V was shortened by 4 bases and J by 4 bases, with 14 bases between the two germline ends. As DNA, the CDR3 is TGCGCCAGCAGCCCTCGCCCCGGGGGCACTGAAGCTTTCTTT. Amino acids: CASSPRPGGTEAFF.

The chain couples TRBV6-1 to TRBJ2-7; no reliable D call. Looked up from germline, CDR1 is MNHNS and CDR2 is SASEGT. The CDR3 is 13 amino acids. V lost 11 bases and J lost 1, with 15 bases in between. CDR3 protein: CAVPALQSYEQYF. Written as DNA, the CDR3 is TGTGCCGTTCCAGCCCTCCAATCCTACGAGCAGTACTTC.

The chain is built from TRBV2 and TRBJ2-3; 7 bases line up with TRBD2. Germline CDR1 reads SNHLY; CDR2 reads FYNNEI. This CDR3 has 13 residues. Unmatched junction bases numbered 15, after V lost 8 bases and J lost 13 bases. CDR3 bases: TGTGCCAGCCGCTGGGTCGGAGAAGGGAGGGAGTATTTT. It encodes CASRWVGEGREYF.

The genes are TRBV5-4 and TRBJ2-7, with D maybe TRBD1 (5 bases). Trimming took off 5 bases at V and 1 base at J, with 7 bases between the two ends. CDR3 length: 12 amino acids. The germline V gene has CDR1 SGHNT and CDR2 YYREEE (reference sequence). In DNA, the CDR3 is TGTGCCAGCAGACAGGATTCCTACGAGCAGTACGTC. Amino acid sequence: CASRQDSYEQYV.

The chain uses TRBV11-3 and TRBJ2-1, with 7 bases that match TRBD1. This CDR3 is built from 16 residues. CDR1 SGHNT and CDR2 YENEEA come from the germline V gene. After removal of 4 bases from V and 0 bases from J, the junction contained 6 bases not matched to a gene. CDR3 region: CASSSGGSGSYNEQFF. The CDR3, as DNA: TGTGCCAGCAGCTCAGGGGGAAGCGGCTCCTACAATGAGCAGTTCTTC.

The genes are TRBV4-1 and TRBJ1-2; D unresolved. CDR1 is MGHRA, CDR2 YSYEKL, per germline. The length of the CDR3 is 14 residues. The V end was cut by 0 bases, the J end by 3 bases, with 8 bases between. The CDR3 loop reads CASSQDTGYYGYTF. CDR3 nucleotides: TGCGCCAGCAGCCAAGATACGGGATACTATGGCTACACCTTC.

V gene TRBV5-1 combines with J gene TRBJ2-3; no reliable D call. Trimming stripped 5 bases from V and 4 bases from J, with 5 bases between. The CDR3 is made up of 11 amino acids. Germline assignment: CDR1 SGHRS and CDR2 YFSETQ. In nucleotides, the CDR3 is TGCGCCAGCAGAGGTTCAGATACGCAGTATTTT. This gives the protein CASRGSDTQYF. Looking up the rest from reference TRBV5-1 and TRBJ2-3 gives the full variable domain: KAGVTQTPRYLIKTRGQQVTLSCSPISGHRSVSWYQQTPGQGLQFLFEYFSETQRNKGNFPGRFSGRQFSNSRSEMNVSTLELGDSALYLCASRGSDTQYFGPGTRLTVL.

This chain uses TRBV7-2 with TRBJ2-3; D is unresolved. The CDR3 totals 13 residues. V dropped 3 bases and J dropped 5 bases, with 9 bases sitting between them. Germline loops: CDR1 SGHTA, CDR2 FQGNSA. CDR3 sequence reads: CASSFSVGDTQYF. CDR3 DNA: TGTGCCAGCAGCTTCTCCGTTGGAGATACGCAGTATTTT.

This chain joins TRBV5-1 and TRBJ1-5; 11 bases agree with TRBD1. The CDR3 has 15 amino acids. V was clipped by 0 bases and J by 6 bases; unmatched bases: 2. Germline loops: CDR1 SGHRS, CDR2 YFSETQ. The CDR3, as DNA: TGCGCCAGCAGCTTGGCCGGGACAGGGGGTCAGCCCCAGCATTTT. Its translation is CASSLAGTGGQPQHF.

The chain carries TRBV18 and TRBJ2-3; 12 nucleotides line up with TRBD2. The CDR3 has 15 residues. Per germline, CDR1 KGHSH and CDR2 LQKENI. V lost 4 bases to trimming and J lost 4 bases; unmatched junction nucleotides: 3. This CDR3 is CASSLLAGGSDTQYF. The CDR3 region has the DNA TGTGCCAGCTCACTACTAGCGGGAGGCTCAGATACGCAGTATTTT.

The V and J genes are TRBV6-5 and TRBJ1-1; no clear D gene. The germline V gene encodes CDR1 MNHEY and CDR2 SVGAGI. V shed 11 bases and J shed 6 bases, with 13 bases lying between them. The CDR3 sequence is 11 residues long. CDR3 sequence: CAYPAGAEAFF. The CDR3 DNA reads TGTGCCTACCCAGCGGGCGCTGAAGCTTTCTTT.

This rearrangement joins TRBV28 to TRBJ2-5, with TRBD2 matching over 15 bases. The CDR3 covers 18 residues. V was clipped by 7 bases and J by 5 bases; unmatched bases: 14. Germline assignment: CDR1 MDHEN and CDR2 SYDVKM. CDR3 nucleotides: TGTGCCAGCAAAGTCCTCGGGACTAGCGGGAGGTCCGATGAGACCCAGTACTTC. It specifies CASKVLGTSGRSDETQYF.

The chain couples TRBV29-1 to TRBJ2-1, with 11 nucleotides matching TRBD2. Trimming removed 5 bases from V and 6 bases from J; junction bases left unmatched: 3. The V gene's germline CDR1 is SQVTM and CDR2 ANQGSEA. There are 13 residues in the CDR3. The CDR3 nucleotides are TGCAGCGTTAATAGCGGGGGGGGCAATGAGCAGTTCTTC. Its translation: CSVNSGGGNEQFF.

Here the CDR3 reads CASSREMWGNSYEQYF. The CDR3 coding sequence is TGTGCCAGCAGCCGCGAAATGTGGGGGAATTCCTACGAGCAGTACTTC. This chain connects TRBV7-9 to TRBJ2-7; D may match TRBD1 or TRBD2 (5 bases each). Deletions cut 5 bases from V and 1 base from J, with 18 bases between. Germline V gene sequence: CDR1 SEHNR, CDR2 FQNEAQ (reference sequence). The CDR3 consists of 16 residues.

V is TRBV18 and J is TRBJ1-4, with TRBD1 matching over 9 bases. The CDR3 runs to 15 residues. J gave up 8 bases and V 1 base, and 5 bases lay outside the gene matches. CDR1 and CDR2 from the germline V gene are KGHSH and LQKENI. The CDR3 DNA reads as TGTGCCAGCTCACCACGGGACAGGGATGGGGAAAAACTGTTTTTT. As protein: CASSPRDRDGEKLFF. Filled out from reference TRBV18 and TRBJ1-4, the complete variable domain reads NAGVMQNPRHLVRRRGQEARLRCSPMKGHSHVYWYRQLPEEGLKFMVYLQKENIIDESGMPKERFSAEFPKEGPSILRIQQVVRGDSAAYFCASSPRDRDGEKLFFGSGTQLSVL.

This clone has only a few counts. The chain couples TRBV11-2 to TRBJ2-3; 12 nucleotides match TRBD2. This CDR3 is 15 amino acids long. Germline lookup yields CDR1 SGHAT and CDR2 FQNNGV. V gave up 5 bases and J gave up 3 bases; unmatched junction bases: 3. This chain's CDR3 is CASSLAGGPTDTQYF. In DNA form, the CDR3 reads TGTGCCAGCAGCCTAGCGGGAGGGCCGACAGATACGCAGTATTTT.

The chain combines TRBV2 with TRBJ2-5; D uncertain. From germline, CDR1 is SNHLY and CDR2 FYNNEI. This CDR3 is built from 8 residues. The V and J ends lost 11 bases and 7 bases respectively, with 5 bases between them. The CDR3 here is CASGTQYF. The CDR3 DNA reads TGTGCCTCTGGGACCCAGTACTTC.

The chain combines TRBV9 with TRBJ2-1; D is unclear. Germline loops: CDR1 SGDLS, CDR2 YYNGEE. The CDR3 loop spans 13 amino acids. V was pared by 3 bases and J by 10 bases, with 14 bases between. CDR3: CASSATSYDEQFF. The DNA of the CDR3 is TGTGCCAGCAGCGCCACGTCGTATGACGAGCAGTTCTTC.